These T cell receptor beta chains were read from a single sample in a study of T-cell memory formation after mild COVID-19. TCRdb recomputed calls from the 5' RACE reads with MiXCR, one row per CDR3 protein. The data contain over 500,000 distinct CDR3 sequences, approximately 15% of them singletons. Source material: PBMCs or a T cell subset sorted from them (not recorded which). Every receptor here comes from an adult woman who had mild COVID-19 (a few samples of this study predate the infection). Cell type and time point are not known. The CDR3 runs from the conserved cysteine through the conserved F or W. The D gene is left open where the match is weak. Some rows have no size entry. The others give once, few or many, or a class for an expanded clone.

CDR3: CSAREGTSGGAKQYF; DNA: TGCAGTGCTAGAGAGGGGACTAGCGGGGGGGCGAAGCAGTACTTC; V: TRBV20-1; size: once; D: TRBD2; J: TRBJ2-7
CDR3: CATSGQDRAHNEQFF; DNA: TGTGCCACCAGTGGCCAGGACAGGGCCCACAATGAGCAGTTCTTC; V: TRBV24-1; size: .; D: TRBD1; J: TRBJ2-1
CDR3: CASSVVRGEQAFF; DNA: TGTGCCAGCAGCGTAGTCCGGGGTGAACAAGCTTTCTTT; V: TRBV9; size: few; D: .; J: TRBJ1-1
CDR3: CASSTPGISNYGYTF; DNA: TGTGCCAGTAGTACTCCTGGCATCTCCAATTATGGCTACACCTTC; V: TRBV19; size: .; D: .; J: TRBJ1-2
CDR3: CASTLSGSSYNEQFF; DNA: TGTGCCAGCACCCTTTCGGGATCCTCCTACAATGAGCAGTTCTTC; V: TRBV12-3/TRBV12-4; size: .; D: .; J: TRBJ2-1
CDR3: CATSDWGQGTGANVLTF; DNA: TGTGCCACCAGTGATTGGGGACAGGGGACTGGGGCCAACGTCCTGACTTTC; V: TRBV24-1; size: .; D: TRBD1; J: TRBJ2-6
CDR3: CSAPPQHSNQPQHF; DNA: TGCAGTGCCCCGCCGCAGCATAGCAATCAGCCCCAGCATTTT; V: TRBV20-1; size: .; D: .; J: TRBJ1-5
CDR3: CASSLVAGHTGELFF; DNA: TGCGCCAGCAGCTTGGTGGCAGGACACACCGGGGAGCTGTTTTTT; V: TRBV5-1; size: few; D: .; J: TRBJ2-2
CDR3: CASSYKGLAGSTDTQYF; DNA: TGTGCCAGCAGTTACAAGGGGTTAGCGGGAAGCACAGATACGCAGTATTTT; V: TRBV6-5; size: .; D: TRBD2; J: TRBJ2-3
CDR3: CASSLTLGSLNTEAFF; DNA: TGTGCCAGCAGCTTAACCCTCGGAAGCCTGAACACTGAAGCTTTCTTT; V: TRBV11-3; size: few; D: .; J: TRBJ1-1
CDR3: CASSPGTSGRSSYNEQFF; DNA: TGTGCCAGCAGCCCAGGGACTAGCGGGAGGAGCTCCTACAATGAGCAGTTCTTC; V: TRBV7-9; size: few; D: TRBD2; J: TRBJ2-1
CDR3: CSAPRGANSPLHF; DNA: TGCAGTGCTCCCCGAGGGGCCAATTCACCCCTCCACTTT; V: TRBV20-1; size: .; D: .; J: TRBJ1-6
CDR3: CASSYLARSGGHTGELFF; DNA: TGTGCCAGCAGTTACCTTGCCCGATCGGGGGGGCACACCGGGGAGCTGTTTTTT; V: TRBV6-6; size: .; D: TRBD2; J: TRBJ2-2
CDR3: CASSYSLAGRETQYF; DNA: TGTGCCAGCAGTTACTCGCTAGCGGGGAGAGAGACCCAGTACTTC; V: TRBV6-5; size: .; D: TRBD2; J: TRBJ2-5
CDR3: CASSEGLGTGDTQYF; DNA: TGTGCCAGCAGCGAGGGACTAGGGACTGGAGATACGCAGTATTTT; V: TRBV7-2; size: many; D: TRBD2; J: TRBJ2-3
CDR3: CASSPPSGTGTQYF; DNA: TGTGCCAGCTCACCACCTTCCGGGACAGGGACGCAGTATTTT; V: TRBV18; size: .; D: TRBD1; J: TRBJ2-3
CDR3: CASSLAISSNEQFF; DNA: TGCGCCAGCAGCTTGGCGATTAGCTCCAATGAGCAGTTCTTC; V: TRBV5-1; size: .; D: .; J: TRBJ2-1